There are many counts of the clone carrying this T cell receptor beta chain. The antigen remains unidentified. Each 20-30 mg portion of unsorted bulk tissue served as the source for co-extraction of RNA and DNA. The patients carried chronic HBV infection and had received no treatment. This sample stems from a study of tumor-infiltrating lymphocytes in primary liver carcinoma. Study at large: Lesions, classed as T1-T3 N0M0, spanned roughly 4.2 to 10 cm across.

The researchers produced TCR beta cDNA from 500 to 550 ng total RNA with a constant-region primer. Investigators got TCR beta libraries out of three nested multiplex PCR rounds, done with slightly modified ARM-PCR. It was with TRBV1-TRBV30 forward primers and a C-beta reverse primer that the first two PCR rounds were run, at roughly 11 cycles each. TCRdb independently ran MiXCR on the multiplex PCR reads; one entry per CDR3 protein. The table lists 80,000 to 100,000 distinct CDR3 sequences, around 68% of them singletons, with more than 25% in the top ten. CDR3 length: 17 amino acids. CDR1 and CDR2 from the germline V gene are LGHNA and YNFKEQ. V was shortened by 0 bases and J by 0 bases, with 12 bases between the two germline ends. General study results and limits: Significantly greater top-250-clone fractions characterized tumors relative to blood (p = 0.039). Tumor-adjacent and tumor-blood pairs displayed less overlap than did pairs of tumor regions.

The sequencing sample was made of tumor-adjacent normal liver tissue. The genes are TRBV4-2 and TRBJ1-3; maybe TRBD1 (5 bases). The clonotype comes from a man aged 35 to 55 with primary liver carcinoma and hepatitis B virus infection. The CDR3 region has the DNA TGTGCCAGCAGCCAAGAACCCGGGACTCTCTCTGGAAACACCATATATTTT. As protein: CASSQEPGTLSGNTIYF.